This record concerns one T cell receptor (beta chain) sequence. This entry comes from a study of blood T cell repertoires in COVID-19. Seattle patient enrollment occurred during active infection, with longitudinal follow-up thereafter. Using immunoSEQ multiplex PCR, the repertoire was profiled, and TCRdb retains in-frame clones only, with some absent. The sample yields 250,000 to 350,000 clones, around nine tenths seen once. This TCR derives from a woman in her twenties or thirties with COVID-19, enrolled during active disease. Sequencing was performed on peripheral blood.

CDR3 sequence reads: CASSPRAGRNTIYF. CDR3 DNA sequence: TGTGCCAGCTCGCCCCGGGCAGGGAGAAACACCATATATTTT. The rearrangement joins TRBV18 to TRBJ1-3; a weak D match, TRBD1 (5 bases). Trimming shortened V by 6 bases and J by 5 bases, and 14 bases separated the two germline ends. The germline V gene encodes CDR1 KGHSH and CDR2 LQKENI. The CDR3 is 14 residues long.